This T cell receptor beta chain was found in a study of shared clonotypes between healthy human individuals. Study at large: Samples came from a couple of female and a few male donors aged 18 to 49. Points from the study as a whole: Estimated richness was generally greater in naive than memory subsets. Roughly 5% of naive CD4 clonotypes were shared across a handful of donors.

With regard to this clone: Antigen specificity is unknown.

Sequencing used immunoSEQ multiplex PCR; TCRdb keeps in-frame clones, though not all of them. Counted here are about 1,900,000 clones, about 95% occurring once; the ten biggest clones make up more than 0.95%. CD45RO-negative, CCR7-selected cells formed the naive CD8 fraction, which excluded terminally differentiated effector memory CD45RA+ cells. None of the donors, who were healthy HIV-negative adults, had recently had acute infections or vaccinations. Sequenced input: naive CD8+ T cells sorted from blood. The clonotype was recovered from a man aged 18-30 years in good health.

The chain's CDR3 is CASTPGQGGYEQYF. As DNA, the CDR3 is TGTGCCAGCACCCCCGGACAGGGAGGCTACGAGCAGTACTTC. The gene calls are TRBV6-5 and TRBJ2-7, with TRBD1 matching 8 bases. The CDR3 has 14 amino acids. CDR1 MNHEY and CDR2 SVGAGI come from the germline V gene. Trimming at V came to 7 bases and at J to 3 bases, leaving 8 bases not matched to a gene.